This TCR beta chain was recovered during a study of beta chain features in type 1 diabetes listed by TCRdb under 2018. Some background on the complete study: Patients and healthy donors did not differ in mean age, gender distribution, total cell number or subset yield. Across all samples, approximately 98,000,000 sorted cells were examined, and cell number per subset correlated strongly with RNA yield. In the study, TCRB repertoires of sorted circulating CD4+ T cell subsets from recently diagnosed type 1 diabetes patients were compared with those of matched healthy donors. Whereas all 30 or so donors provided naive and central memory subsets, regulatory and stem cell-like memory subsets were isolated from just 8 patients and about eight healthy donors.

From each donor, a single peripheral blood sample of roughly 0.11 L on average was drawn into heparinised tubes. Naive, central memory, regulatory and stem cell-like memory CD4+ T cells were sorted on a BD FACSAria II using a panel including CD45RO, CCR7, CD25, CD127, CD95 and CD27. Purity was above 95% for every sorted population. PBMCs were separated immediately by Lymphoprep density gradient centrifugation and were stained directly, without being cultured. Samples were stained and sorted in pairs, with one healthy donor and one patient per experiment, so that batch effects were minimized. The CDR3 runs 14 residues from the cysteine to the phenylalanine. Kept here is only the CDR3 DNA, which spans 42 bases and is read in frame from base 1. Via the germline V gene, CDR1 is MNHEY and CDR2 SVGAGI. V loses 7 bases of germline sequence and J loses 5 bases, and the interval between the two ends is 15 bases.

This clone was counted a few times. Its recognized antigen is unknown. Base qualities are not at hand, and no much larger clone is one base apart. On the study overall, not on this receptor specifically: Because the HLA sub-analyses included only small numbers of individuals, any influence of HLA type on TCRB rearrangement was left unresolved. Patients with type 1 diabetes made fewer insertions and deleted more nucleotides at VDJ recombination sites, implying thymic rearrangement abnormalities. Because cDNA was sequenced instead of genomic DNA, highly expressing activated cells could be over-represented, though the groups showed no difference in activation or CD3 levels. In all four CD4+ subsets, TCRB CDR3 length was moderately but significantly shorter in type 1 diabetes patients. Shorter templates might be favored by PCR, yet because patient and control samples were amplified and corrected together, any such skew would affect both groups equally. The naive, central memory and regulatory TCRB repertoires appeared to resemble one another more closely among patients than among healthy donors.

The High Capacity cDNA Reverse Transcription Kit was used to reverse transcribe all of the isolated RNA, meaning that expressed TCRB transcripts were what got sequenced. Deep immunoSEQ sequencing was performed on naive, central memory and regulatory T cell samples, with an average of around 3.5 million total reads per sample. After sorted cells were lysed in RLT buffer, RNA was extracted with DNase-treated RNeasy Micro or Mini kits, with the choice depending on cell number. To prevent cross-contamination, every cell subset was processed on its own, while patient and healthy donor samples were processed together. TCRB sequences were amplified from cDNA with the immunoSEQ multiplex PCR, producing 87-bp fragments spanning the CDR3 region. The amplicons were sequenced using the Illumina HiSeq platform. Turning to the authors' computational methods: Synthetic template baselines were used to correct PCR bias computationally, reads within Hamming distance 2 were collapsed together, and singletons that could not be merged were discarded. Reads were aligned to IMGT to assign V, D and J genes, CDR3 length, and insertions or deletions at six rearrangement sites. Within each subset, clonotype counts were normalized to the number of sorted cells before true diversity and Gini coefficients were calculated with the tcR R package. The overlap coefficient, calculated on TCRB nucleotide sequences, was used to measure repertoire sharing. As a proxy for the pre-selection repertoire, out-of-frame TCRB sequences from naive cells were analyzed. TCRdb took this table from immuneACCESS and kept in-frame rearrangements with V and J called. Such tables lack part of the clones; where checked against another copy, unresolved V genes explain under half of the gap, and the rest is unexplained. The V and J calls and clone size come from that table; D and trimming were worked out from the DNA. This sample is represented by hundreds of thousands of clones; 13% of them were singletons. The ten largest clones take up roughly 0.022% of the sample.

Sequencing was carried out using naive CD4+ T cells from blood. The sample's cell subset or site label, in plain terms: true naive CD4+ T cells. In this chain, TRBV6-5 is recombined with TRBJ1-5; the D gene is not confidently resolved. The receptor's source is a young man with type 1 diabetes. CDR3 reads: CASKGPEVDQPQHF. At the DNA level, the sequence is TGTGCCAGCAAAGGACCCGAGGTCGATCAGCCCCAGCATTTT.